These T cell receptor beta chains were read from a single sample in a study of blood T cell repertoires in COVID-19. The protocol was immunoSEQ multiplex PCR, while the TCRdb copy is restricted to in-frame clones and leaves out a portion. The sample lists roughly 260,000 clones; about 87% were seen once. Sample: peripheral blood. These receptors were collected from a woman in her 50s with acute or convalescent COVID-19. The CDR3 runs from the conserved cysteine through the conserved F or W. The order of the fields is CDR3 protein, CDR3 DNA, clone size, D gene, J gene, V gene. The D gene is left open where the match is weak. Clone size is shown for a subset of rows, as once, few, many or a class of expanded clone.

cdr3_aa: CASGDTYSGDQPQHF
cdr3_nt: TGTGCCAGCGGGGACACGTACTCCGGCGATCAGCCCCAGCATTTT
clone_size: -
d_call: -
j_call: TRBJ1-5
v_call: TRBV28

cdr3_aa: CASSEQLAGDYNEQFF
cdr3_nt: TGTGCCAGCAGTGAACAGTTAGCGGGAGACTACAATGAGCAGTTCTTC
clone_size: few
d_call: TRBD2
j_call: TRBJ2-1
v_call: TRBV2

cdr3_aa: CSVEDWQGNREQYF
cdr3_nt: TGCAGCGTTGAAGATTGGCAGGGTAACAGGGAGCAGTACTTC
clone_size: -
d_call: -
j_call: TRBJ2-7
v_call: TRBV29-1

cdr3_aa: CASSDKTDNEKLFF
cdr3_nt: TGTGCCAGCAGCGACAAAACCGATAATGAAAAACTGTTTTTT
clone_size: few
d_call: -
j_call: TRBJ1-4
v_call: TRBV27

cdr3_aa: CASSLGVGTSKDTQYF
cdr3_nt: TGTGCCAGCAGCTTAGGAGTGGGGACTAGCAAAGATACGCAGTATTTT
clone_size: -
d_call: TRBD2
j_call: TRBJ2-3
v_call: TRBV7-2

cdr3_aa: CASSLAMQGNTEAFF
cdr3_nt: TGTGCCAGCAGCTTAGCTATGCAGGGGAACACTGAAGCTTTCTTT
clone_size: -
d_call: -
j_call: TRBJ1-1
v_call: TRBV11-1

cdr3_aa: CASSYSRQGGQPQHF
cdr3_nt: TGTGCCAGCAGTTACTCACGGCAGGGAGGTCAGCCCCAGCATTTT
clone_size: -
d_call: -
j_call: TRBJ1-5
v_call: TRBV6-6

cdr3_aa: CASRGGTVQETQYF
cdr3_nt: TGTGCCAGCAGGGGCGGGACAGTCCAAGAGACCCAGTACTTC
clone_size: -
d_call: -
j_call: TRBJ2-5
v_call: TRBV28

cdr3_aa: CASSPMTGSGDYGYTF
cdr3_nt: TGTGCCAGCTCACCCATGACAGGTTCTGGAGATTATGGCTACACCTTC
clone_size: -
d_call: -
j_call: TRBJ1-2
v_call: TRBV18

cdr3_aa: CASSLLGQGGTEAFF
cdr3_nt: TGTGCCAGCAGCCTACTCGGACAGGGGGGCACTGAAGCTTTCTTT
clone_size: -
d_call: TRBD1
j_call: TRBJ1-1
v_call: TRBV3-1/TRBV3-2

cdr3_aa: CASSNSNNEQFF
cdr3_nt: TGTGCCAGCTCAAACAGCAACAATGAGCAGTTCTTC
clone_size: -
d_call: -
j_call: TRBJ2-1
v_call: TRBV18

cdr3_aa: CASSEASGGGGELFF
cdr3_nt: TGTGCCAGCAGTGAGGCTAGCGGGGGCGGCGGGGAGCTGTTTTTT
clone_size: -
d_call: TRBD2
j_call: TRBJ2-2
v_call: TRBV2

cdr3_aa: CASSQTEIREQYF
cdr3_nt: TGCGCCAGCAGCCAAACCGAGATTCGCGAGCAGTACTTC
clone_size: -
d_call: -
j_call: TRBJ2-7
v_call: TRBV4-1

cdr3_aa: CASSYRAGQPQHF
cdr3_nt: TGTGCCAGCAGTTATAGGGCGGGTCAGCCCCAGCATTTT
clone_size: few
d_call: -
j_call: TRBJ1-5
v_call: TRBV28

cdr3_aa: CSVVSPRSDTQYF
cdr3_nt: TGCAGCGTTGTATCCCCGCGGTCAGATACGCAGTATTTT
clone_size: -
d_call: -
j_call: TRBJ2-3
v_call: TRBV29-1

cdr3_aa: CSAPREDGETQYF
cdr3_nt: TGCAGCGCGCCCCGGGAGGACGGGGAGACCCAGTACTTC
clone_size: -
d_call: TRBD2
j_call: TRBJ2-5
v_call: TRBV29-1

cdr3_aa: CASSSGQGDTGELFF
cdr3_nt: TGTGCCAGCAGCTCGGGACAGGGAGACACCGGGGAGCTGTTTTTT
clone_size: -
d_call: TRBD1
j_call: TRBJ2-2
v_call: TRBV7-3

cdr3_aa: CASSATPGGGDTEAFF
cdr3_nt: TGTGCCAGCAGCGCAACCCCAGGGGGCGGTGACACTGAAGCTTTCTTT
clone_size: -
d_call: TRBD1
j_call: TRBJ1-1
v_call: TRBV7-9

cdr3_aa: CASSFIAGTVNEKLFF
cdr3_nt: TGTGCCAGCAGTTTTATTGCGGGAACGGTCAATGAAAAACTGTTTTTT
clone_size: -
d_call: -
j_call: TRBJ1-4
v_call: TRBV27

cdr3_aa: CASTLLGGTYGYTF
cdr3_nt: TGTGCCAGCACTCTACTGGGGGGAACCTATGGCTACACCTTC
clone_size: -
d_call: -
j_call: TRBJ1-2
v_call: TRBV6-6

cdr3_aa: CATSSDGTGLFSPLHF
cdr3_nt: TGTGCCACCAGCAGCGACGGGACAGGGTTGTTTTCACCCCTCCACTTT
clone_size: -
d_call: TRBD1
j_call: TRBJ1-6
v_call: TRBV15

cdr3_aa: CASSPLTGDRGQGNQPQHF
cdr3_nt: TGTGCCAGCAGCCCCCTCACTGGGGACAGGGGGCAGGGCAATCAGCCCCAGCATTTT
clone_size: -
d_call: TRBD1
j_call: TRBJ1-5
v_call: TRBV28

cdr3_aa: CASRTGTTTNYGYTF
cdr3_nt: TGTGCCAGCAGGACCGGGACAACGACTAACTATGGCTACACCTTC
clone_size: -
d_call: -
j_call: TRBJ1-2
v_call: TRBV6-5

cdr3_aa: CASSPTPPGILPKSYNEQFF
cdr3_nt: TGCGCCAGCAGCCCCACACCACCGGGAATTTTACCGAAGTCCTACAATGAGCAGTTCTTC
clone_size: -
d_call: -
j_call: TRBJ2-1
v_call: TRBV4-3

cdr3_aa: CASSHAGGKSPLHF
cdr3_nt: TGTGCCAGCAGCCATGCGGGAGGGAAATCACCCCTCCACTTT
clone_size: -
d_call: -
j_call: TRBJ1-6
v_call: TRBV3-1/TRBV3-2

cdr3_aa: CASTWRNNQPQHF
cdr3_nt: TGTGCCTCAACCTGGCGGAACAATCAGCCCCAGCATTTT
clone_size: -
d_call: -
j_call: TRBJ1-5
v_call: TRBV19

cdr3_aa: CASSQTGGIGNTIYF
cdr3_nt: TGTGCCAGCAGCCAAACAGGGGGGATCGGAAACACCATATATTTT
clone_size: -
d_call: TRBD1
j_call: TRBJ1-3
v_call: TRBV14

cdr3_aa: CSVRGGSSSYNEQFF
cdr3_nt: TGCAGCGTGAGGGGGGGGAGTAGTTCCTACAATGAGCAGTTCTTC
clone_size: -
d_call: -
j_call: TRBJ2-1
v_call: TRBV29-1

cdr3_aa: CARGGGFYNEQFF
cdr3_nt: TGTGCCCGAGGCGGGGGGTTTTACAATGAGCAGTTCTTC
clone_size: -
d_call: TRBD2
j_call: TRBJ2-1
v_call: TRBV5-3

cdr3_aa: CATSRGVAAGYTF
cdr3_nt: TGTGCCACCAGCAGGGGAGTGGCCGCTGGCTACACCTTC
clone_size: -
d_call: -
j_call: TRBJ1-2
v_call: TRBV15

cdr3_aa: CASSSGGGTEAFF
cdr3_nt: TGTGCCAGCAGCTCAGGCGGGGGCACTGAAGCTTTCTTT
clone_size: -
d_call: -
j_call: TRBJ1-1
v_call: TRBV7-3

cdr3_aa: CASNPGQGRANTEAFF
cdr3_nt: TGCGCCAGCAACCCTGGGCAGGGAAGGGCGAACACTGAAGCTTTCTTT
clone_size: -
d_call: -
j_call: TRBJ1-1
v_call: TRBV5-1